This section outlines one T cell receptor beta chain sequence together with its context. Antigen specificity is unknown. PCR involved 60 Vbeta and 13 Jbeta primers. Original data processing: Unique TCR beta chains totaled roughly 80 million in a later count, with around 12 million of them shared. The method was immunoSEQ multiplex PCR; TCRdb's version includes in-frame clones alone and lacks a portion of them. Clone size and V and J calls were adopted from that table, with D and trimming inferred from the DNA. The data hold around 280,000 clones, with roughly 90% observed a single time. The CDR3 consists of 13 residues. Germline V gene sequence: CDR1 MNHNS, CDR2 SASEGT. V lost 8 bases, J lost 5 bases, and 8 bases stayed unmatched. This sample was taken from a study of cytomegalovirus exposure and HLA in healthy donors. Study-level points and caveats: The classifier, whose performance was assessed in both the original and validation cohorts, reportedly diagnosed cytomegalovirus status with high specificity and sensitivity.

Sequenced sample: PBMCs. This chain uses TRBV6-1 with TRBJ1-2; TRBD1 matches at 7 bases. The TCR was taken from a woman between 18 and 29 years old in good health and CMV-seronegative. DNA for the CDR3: TGTGCCAGCGAACCAGGGACAGTATATGGCTACACCTTC. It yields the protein CASEPGTVYGYTF.